This T cell receptor beta chain was recorded in a study of blood T cell repertoires in COVID-19. Study information: In each case, the material was cDNA or gDNA derived from T cells, B-cell-depleted T cells, or PBMCs.

Germline CDR1 and CDR2: MNHEY and SMNVEV (reference sequence). The CDR3 runs to 15 residues. V gave up 4 bases and J gave up 2 bases; unmatched junction bases: 6. Authors' processing steps: Reference gene primer amplification in the assay estimated nucleated cell counts. TCRdb's copy holds only in-frame clones and misses some; the assay was immunoSEQ multiplex PCR. V, J and clone size are taken as reported in that table, and D and trimming were inferred from the DNA itself. The repertoire holds under 200,000 clones, with more than 85% as singletons. The specimen was peripheral blood. The chain uses TRBV27 and TRBJ2-7; TRBD1 agrees at 9 bases. The clonotype comes from a man between 60 and 75 years old with COVID-19, enrolled during active disease. This CDR3 reads CASSWSRDRAYEQYF. CDR3 DNA: TGTGCCAGCAGTTGGTCCCGGGACAGGGCCTACGAGCAGTACTTC.